This T cell receptor (beta chain) was sequenced for a study of cytomegalovirus exposure and HLA in healthy donors. 13 Jbeta primers and 60 Vbeta primers were used for the PCR. This table comes from immunoSEQ multiplex PCR, and its TCRdb copy is limited to in-frame clones, with some not included. Seen here are roughly 160,000 clones, 80% to 90% observed once, and the top ten hold roughly 9.3%. V dropped 4 bases and J dropped 3; count of bases not matched to a gene: 9. The CDR3 extends over 17 amino acids. CDR1 SGHRS and CDR2 YFSETQ come from the germline V gene. Worth noting for this clone: Its antigen is unknown.

Points from the study as a whole: There were a few CMV-associated chains whose specificity for CMV antigens was confirmed in vitro.

The chain combines TRBV5-1 with TRBJ1-4; 10 positions match TRBD1. The specimen was PBMCs. This sequence originates from a man younger than 35 in good health and CMV-seropositive. The CDR3 nucleotides read TGCGCCAGCAGCGCTACGGGACAGGGGATTCCTAATGAAAAACTGTTTTTT. Protein product: CASSATGQGIPNEKLFF.